The source of this T cell receptor beta chain is a study of T cell responses to AZD1222 COVID-19 vaccine. Sequenced by immunoSEQ multiplex PCR; TCRdb stores in-frame clones only, minus some. The table lists about 130,000 clones, around 90% of them singletons. To note about this clone: Its antigen is not known.

Study-wide points: Only a handful of individuals given AZD1222 were seropositive at baseline. Vaccine-related CD4 TCRs covered spike, predominating at 160-218 and 743-854. White British people made up most donors, females outnumbered males, and clonal diversity was possibly underestimated. Spike-specific TCR depth and breadth grew after two AZD1222 doses.

Germline values: CDR1 SGDLS, CDR2 YYNGEE. The CDR3 has 13 residues. Trimming removed 0 bases from V and 4 bases from J, with 8 bases in between. The sample was peripheral blood, taken 28 days after the second AZD1222 dose. The sequence came from an adult who received the AZD1222 COVID-19 vaccine. The chain couples TRBV9 to TRBJ2-7, with D possibly TRBD2 on 5 matching bases. CDR3 DNA sequence: TGTGCCAGCAGCGTAGCTCCGGGGTACGAGCAGTACTTC. Translated, it gives CASSVAPGYEQYF.